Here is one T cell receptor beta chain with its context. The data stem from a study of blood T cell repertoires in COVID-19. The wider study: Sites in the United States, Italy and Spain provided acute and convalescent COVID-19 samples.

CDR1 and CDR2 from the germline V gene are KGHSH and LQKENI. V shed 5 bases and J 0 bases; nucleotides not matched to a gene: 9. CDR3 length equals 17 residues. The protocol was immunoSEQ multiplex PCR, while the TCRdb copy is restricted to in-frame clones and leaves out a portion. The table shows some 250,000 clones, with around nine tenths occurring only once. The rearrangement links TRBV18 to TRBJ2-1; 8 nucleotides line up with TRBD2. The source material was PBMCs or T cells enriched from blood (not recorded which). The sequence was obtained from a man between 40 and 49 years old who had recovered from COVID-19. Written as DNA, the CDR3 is TGTGCCAGCTCAACGCGTCCAAGCGGGAGCTCCTACAATGAGCAGTTCTTC. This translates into CASSTRPSGSSYNEQFF. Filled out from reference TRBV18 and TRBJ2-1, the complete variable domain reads NAGVMQNPRHLVRRRGQEARLRCSPMKGHSHVYWYRQLPEEGLKFMVYLQKENIIDESGMPKERFSAEFPKEGPSILRIQQVVRGDSAAYFCASSTRPSGSSYNEQFFGPGTRLTVL.